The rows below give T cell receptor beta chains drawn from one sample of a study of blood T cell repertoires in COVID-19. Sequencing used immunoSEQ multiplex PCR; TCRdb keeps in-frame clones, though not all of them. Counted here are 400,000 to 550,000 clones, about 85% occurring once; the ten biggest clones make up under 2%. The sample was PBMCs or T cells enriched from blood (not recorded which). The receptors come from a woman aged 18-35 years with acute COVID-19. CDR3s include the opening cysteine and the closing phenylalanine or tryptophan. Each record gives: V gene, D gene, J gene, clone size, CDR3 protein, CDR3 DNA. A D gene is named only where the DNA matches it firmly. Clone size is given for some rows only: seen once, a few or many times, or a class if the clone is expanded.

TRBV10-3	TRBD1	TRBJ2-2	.	CATERGRGGELFF	TGTGCCACCGAGAGGGGGCGCGGCGGGGAGCTGTTTTTT
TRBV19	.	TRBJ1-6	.	CASRPTGYNSPLHF	TGTGCCAGTAGGCCCACAGGTTATAATTCACCCCTCCACTTT
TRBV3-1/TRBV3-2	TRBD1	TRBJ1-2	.	CASSPGQGADGYTF	TGTGCCAGCAGCCCGGGACAGGGTGCAGATGGCTACACCTTC
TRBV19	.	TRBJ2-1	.	CASSSSGSGADEQFF	TGTGCCAGTAGTTCCTCCGGGTCTGGGGCCGATGAGCAGTTCTTC
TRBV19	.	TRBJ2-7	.	CASSIFGGDTSYEQYF	TGTGCCAGTAGTATCTTCGGTGGCGACACATCCTACGAGCAGTACTTC
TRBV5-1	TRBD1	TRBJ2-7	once	CASSWDRLNEQYF	TGCGCCAGCAGCTGGGACAGGCTAAACGAGCAGTACTTC
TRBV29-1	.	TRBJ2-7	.	CSVYRVRDEQYF	TGCAGCGTTTACAGGGTGCGGGACGAGCAGTACTTC
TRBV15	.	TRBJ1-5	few	CATSRLSKGGNQPQHF	TGTGCCACCAGCAGACTTTCCAAGGGGGGCAATCAGCCCCAGCATTTT
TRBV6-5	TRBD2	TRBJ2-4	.	CASSQMAGGINIQYF	TGTGCCAGTTCTCAGATGGCGGGGGGGATAAACATTCAGTACTTC
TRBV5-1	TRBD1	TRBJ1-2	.	CASSLGQASNYGYTF	TGCGCCAGCAGCTTAGGACAGGCTTCTAACTATGGCTACACCTTC
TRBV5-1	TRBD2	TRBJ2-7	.	CASSTKASGSYEQYF	TGCGCCAGCAGCACAAAGGCTAGCGGGAGTTACGAGCAGTACTTC
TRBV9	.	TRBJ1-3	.	CASSGGGSGNTIYF	TGTGCCAGCAGCGGGGGGGGCTCTGGAAACACCATATATTTT
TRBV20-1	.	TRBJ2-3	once	CSDGGADTQYF	TGCAGCGATGGAGGGGCAGATACGCAGTATTTT
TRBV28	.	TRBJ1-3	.	CASSLPGWQGGNTIYF	TGTGCCAGCAGTTTACCGGGGTGGCAAGGCGGAAACACCATATATTTT
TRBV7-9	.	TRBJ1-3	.	CASSEYRAGSSRNTIYF	TGTGCCAGCAGCGAGTACCGGGCAGGGTCCTCAAGAAACACCATATATTTT
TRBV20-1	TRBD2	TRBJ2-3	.	CSASEVGRVSTDTQYF	TGCAGTGCTAGTGAGGTCGGGAGGGTTAGCACAGATACGCAGTATTTT
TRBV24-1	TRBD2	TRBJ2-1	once	CATLGREVNEQFF	TGTGCCACCCTCGGGCGGGAGGTCAATGAGCAGTTCTTC
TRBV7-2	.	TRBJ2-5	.	CASAPGHLRETQYF	TGTGCCAGCGCACCGGGACATCTTCGAGAGACCCAGTACTTC
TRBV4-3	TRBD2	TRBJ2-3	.	CASSQDQASGSTTQYF	TGCGCCAGCAGCCAAGATCAAGCTAGCGGGAGTACTACGCAGTATTTT
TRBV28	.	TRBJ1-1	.	CASSSRREAFF	TGTGCCAGCAGTTCCCGCCGGGAAGCTTTCTTT
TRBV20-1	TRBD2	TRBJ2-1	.	CSASGSSGSYNEQFF	TGCAGTGCTAGTGGAAGTAGCGGGAGCTACAATGAGCAGTTCTTC
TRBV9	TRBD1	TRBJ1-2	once	CASSVRTGDGYTF	TGTGCCAGCAGCGTAAGGACAGGGGATGGCTACACCTTC
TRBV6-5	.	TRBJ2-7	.	CASSRNSDPYEQYF	TGTGCCAGCAGTAGGAACAGTGATCCCTACGAGCAGTACTTC